The rows below give T cell receptor beta chains drawn from one sample of a study of follicular helper T cells after annual influenza vaccination. Sequencing used immunoSEQ multiplex PCR; TCRdb keeps in-frame clones, though not all of them. The profile covers about 9,400 clones, with roughly 82% appearing a single time and about 1.6% taken by the ten largest. The sequencing here drew on CXCR5+ CD38- circulating T follicular helper cells from blood, taken on the day of influenza vaccination. The receptor source for this set is an adult who received the influenza vaccine. Each CDR3 is given with its conserved first and last residue. A D gene is named only where the DNA matches it firmly. Clone size is stated in some rows and not others, as once, few, many or a class when expanded.

clone size	D gene	J gene	V gene	CDR3 protein	CDR3 DNA
NA	NA	TRBJ2-5	TRBV6-1	CASSDWAQETQYF	TGTGCCAGCAGTGACTGGGCCCAAGAGACCCAGTACTTC
NA	NA	TRBJ1-4	TRBV28	CASSLHRAVGKANEKLFF	TGTGCCAGCAGTTTACACAGGGCAGTGGGAAAGGCTAATGAAAAACTGTTTTTT
few	NA	TRBJ2-7	TRBV28	CASSLPVREQYF	TGTGCCAGCAGTTTACCCGTTCGGGAGCAGTACTTC
NA	NA	TRBJ2-5	TRBV10-3	CAISEQGGQGTQYF	TGTGCCATCAGTGAGCAGGGCGGCCAAGGGACCCAGTACTTC
NA	NA	TRBJ1-2	TRBV29-1	CSVGGGSYGYTF	TGCAGCGTTGGGGGGGGAAGCTATGGCTACACCTTC
NA	TRBD2	TRBJ2-7	TRBV6-1	CATRAGEVEQYF	TGTGCCACGAGGGCGGGAGAGGTCGAGCAGTACTTC
NA	NA	TRBJ1-2	TRBV29-1	CSVARQSYGYTF	TGCAGCGTGGCTCGACAGAGCTATGGCTACACCTTC
NA	TRBD1	TRBJ1-5	TRBV6-1	CASSVDRGHQPQHF	TGTGCCAGCAGTGTAGACAGGGGGCATCAGCCCCAGCATTTT
NA	TRBD1	TRBJ1-5	TRBV30	CAWSVGGSNQPQHF	TGTGCCTGGAGTGTAGGGGGCAGCAATCAGCCCCAGCATTTT
NA	TRBD1	TRBJ2-7	TRBV2	CATSSTGSYEQYF	TGTGCCACCTCCTCGACAGGGTCCTACGAGCAGTACTTC
NA	NA	TRBJ1-1	TRBV7-6	CASSLQQGHTEAFF	TGTGCCAGCAGCTTGCAACAGGGCCACACTGAAGCTTTCTTT
NA	NA	TRBJ1-5	TRBV5-8	CASSSTVYNQPQHF	TGTGCCAGCAGTTCGACGGTGTACAATCAGCCCCAGCATTTT
once	NA	TRBJ1-3	TRBV18	CASSPTSSGASGNTIYF	TGTGCCAGCTCACCAACGTCTTCAGGGGCGTCTGGAAACACCATATATTTT
NA	NA	TRBJ1-3	TRBV11-2	CASSLVGRTGNTIYF	TGTGCCAGCAGCTTAGTAGGCCGAACTGGAAACACCATATATTTT
once	NA	TRBJ1-1	TRBV19	CASSIKPRAGTEAFF	TGTGCCAGTAGTATCAAACCCAGGGCGGGGACTGAAGCTTTCTTT
once	TRBD2	TRBJ2-3	TRBV18	CASSLREGRTDTQYF	TGTGCCAGCTCACTGCGGGAGGGCCGGACAGATACGCAGTATTTT
NA	NA	TRBJ2-1	TRBV28	CASSWGLGLRNEQFF	TGTGCCAGCAGTTGGGGGCTGGGGTTGCGGAATGAGCAGTTCTTC
NA	NA	TRBJ2-5	TRBV28	CASSLGGTVETQYF	TGTGCCAGCAGTTTAGGGGGGACGGTGGAGACCCAGTACTTC
NA	TRBD2	TRBJ2-7	TRBV2	CASSRGSLYEQYF	TGTGCCAGCAGTCGCGGGAGTCTTTACGAGCAGTACTTC
NA	TRBD2	TRBJ2-1	TRBV7-6	CASSFSLAGESEQFF	TGTGCCAGCAGCTTTAGCCTAGCGGGAGAAAGTGAGCAGTTCTTC
NA	TRBD2	TRBJ2-1	TRBV5-1	CASSSESTSGIEQFF	TGCGCCAGCAGCTCCGAATCCACTAGCGGGATTGAGCAGTTCTTC
NA	NA	TRBJ2-3	TRBV29-1	CSVEGTSGTDTQYF	TGCAGCGTTGAAGGTACGAGCGGCACAGATACGCAGTATTTT
NA	NA	TRBJ1-2	TRBV5-1	CASSLGSYGYTF	TGCGCCAGCAGCTTGGGGTCTTATGGCTACACCTTC
NA	NA	TRBJ2-7	TRBV5-1	CASSLVPDNYEQYF	TGCGCCAGCAGCTTGGTCCCCGACAACTACGAGCAGTACTTC
NA	NA	TRBJ1-2	TRBV19	CASSIQNRDYGYTF	TGTGCCAGTAGTATACAAAACAGGGACTATGGCTACACCTTC
NA	TRBD2	TRBJ2-4	TRBV11-1	CASSRTSGRDIQYF	TGTGCCAGCAGCCGGACTAGCGGGAGAGACATTCAGTACTTC
NA	NA	TRBJ2-3	TRBV28	CASKSFLSTDTQYF	TGTGCCAGCAAGAGTTTCCTAAGCACAGATACGCAGTATTTT
once	NA	TRBJ2-7	TRBV6-1	CASSARGGPYEQYF	TGTGCCAGCAGTGCGAGAGGGGGTCCCTACGAGCAGTACTTC
NA	TRBD1	TRBJ1-1	TRBV5-1	CASSYRGLGTEAFF	TGCGCCAGCAGCTACAGGGGACTGGGCACTGAAGCTTTCTTT
few	NA	TRBJ2-6	TRBV6-1	CASTVSGANVLTF	TGTGCCAGTACAGTCTCTGGGGCCAACGTCCTGACTTTC
once	TRBD2	TRBJ2-3	TRBV2	CASNPGLAIDTQYF	TGTGCCAGCAACCCGGGACTAGCTATAGATACGCAGTATTTT
NA	NA	TRBJ2-2	TRBV20-1	CSANTGELFF	TGCAGTGCTAACACCGGGGAGCTGTTTTTT
NA	TRBD1	TRBJ1-2	TRBV7-8	CASSFRQGAPFGYTF	TGTGCCAGCAGCTTTAGACAGGGAGCCCCCTTCGGCTACACCTTC
NA	NA	TRBJ2-1	TRBV6-1	CATLGGGAYNEQFF	TGTGCCACCCTCGGGGGAGGAGCATACAATGAGCAGTTCTTC
NA	NA	TRBJ2-1	TRBV7-3	CASSLAGAPYNEQFF	TGTGCCAGCAGCTTAGCGGGGGCCCCCTACAATGAGCAGTTCTTC
NA	NA	TRBJ2-1	TRBV18	CASSSTGTMKFF	TGTGCCAGCTCGTCGACTGGGACAATGAAGTTCTTC
NA	TRBD1	TRBJ1-3	TRBV6-1	CASSETRGLGNTIYF	TGTGCCAGCAGTGAAACCAGGGGGCTTGGAAACACCATATATTTT
NA	TRBD1	TRBJ2-1	TRBV6-1	CASPARTGDYNEQFF	TGTGCCAGCCCAGCTAGGACAGGGGATTACAATGAGCAGTTCTTC
NA	NA	TRBJ1-4	TRBV5-6	CASSRRGDRNEKLFF	TGTGCCAGCAGCCGACGGGGGGACCGGAATGAAAAACTGTTTTTT
NA	TRBD2	TRBJ2-3	TRBV5-1	CASSLLASGSTDTQYF	TGCGCCAGCAGCTTGTTGGCTAGCGGGAGTACAGATACGCAGTATTTT
NA	NA	TRBJ2-2	TRBV5-1	CASSLDAAVPTGELFF	TGCGCCAGCAGCTTGGACGCGGCCGTCCCCACCGGGGAGCTGTTTTTT
NA	NA	TRBJ1-5	TRBV19	CASSIDYRAGGQPQHF	TGTGCCAGTAGTATAGATTATCGGGCCGGGGGGCAGCCCCAGCATTTT
NA	NA	TRBJ1-4	TRBV7-3	CASSLTRENEKLFF	TGTGCCAGCAGCTTAACAAGGGAAAACGAAAAACTGTTTTTT
NA	NA	TRBJ1-1	TRBV28	CASSLPLGGVTEAFF	TGTGCCAGCAGTTTACCCCTCGGCGGGGTAACTGAAGCTTTCTTT